A single sample is the source of the 15 T cell receptor beta chains below, sequenced in a study of human T cells and chemical hapten exposure listed by TCRdb under 2021. The sample's time point, from its label and the paper: patch test 2, 6 weeks after DPC sensitization. Taken with the paper, the label for treatment or condition translates to: therapeutic diphenylcyclopropenone sensitization with weekly scalp DPC. The library was built by means of RACE. Sequenced using a NextSeq 500. TCRdb reprocessed the public reads (quality trimming at Q25 with fastp, clone calling with MiXCR) and kept in-frame beta chains. Merged by CDR3 protein, the rows form single entries marked with the most common genes and DNA. The sample has about 140,000 distinct CDR3 sequences on record, 12% of them singletons. The ten largest clones represent less than 1.5% of the sample. Specimen: whole blood, collected in connection with sensitization to the hapten diphenylcyclopropenone (DPC). The receptors originated from a woman in her 50s with alopecia areata. Some clones in this sample may be carry-over from other donors' samples.

This clonotype was seen a handful of times. V and J are TRBV20-1 and TRBJ1-2, with D hard to call. Germline CDR1 reads DFQATT; CDR2 reads SNEGSKA (reference sequence). Trimming left V 7 bases short and J 7 bases short, with 4 bases between. This CDR3 comprises 8 residues. The CDR3 loop reads CSEGGYTF. CDR3 DNA sequence: TGCAGTGAGGGTGGCTACACCTTC.

This clonotype was observed at least ten times. V is TRBV6-6 and J is TRBJ1-5; 7 nucleotides agree with TRBD1. The V gene's germline CDR1 is MNHNY and CDR2 SVGAGI (reference sequence). Trimming cost V 4 bases and J 5 bases; bases outside gene matches: 5. The CDR3 extends over 14 amino acids. The CDR3 region has the DNA TGTGCCAGCAGTTTTATAGGGGGCGATCAGCCCCAGCATTTT. This gives the protein CASSFIGGDQPQHF.

This clonotype appeared many times. CDR3 loop: CASSVGQNYGYTF. CDR3 DNA sequence: TGTGCCAGCAGCGTGGGACAGAACTATGGCTACACCTTC. V gene TRBV7-2 combines with J gene TRBJ1-2, with 7 bases aligning to TRBD1. The CDR3 covers 13 residues. The ends lost 5 bases at V and 2 bases at J; junction bases unmatched: 2. Looked up from germline, CDR1 is SGHTA and CDR2 is FQGNSA.

The gene calls are TRBV7-9 and TRBJ2-3; the D gene is possibly TRBD2 (5 bases). CDR1 is SEHNR and CDR2 is FQNEAQ in the germline V gene (reference sequence). V lost 3 bases to trimming and J lost 1 base, with 11 bases between them. The CDR3 spans 15 residues. The CDR3 region has the DNA TGTGCCAGCAGCTTTGAGGGCGGACGCACAGATACGCAGTATTTT. Translating it yields CASSFEGGRTDTQYF.

Many counts were recorded for this clonotype. The chain is built from TRBV28 and TRBJ2-7, with a weak D call TRBD2 (5 bases). The length of the CDR3 is 20 residues. V lost 8 bases and J lost 0, with 32 bases in between. Germline CDR1 reads MDHEN; CDR2 reads SYDVKM. CDR3 residues: CASCTFLAGDSVYYSYEQYF. The CDR3 DNA is TGTGCCAGCTGCACCTTCCTTGCGGGCGATAGCGTCTACTACTCCTACGAGCAGTACTTC. Full variable domain (rest looked up from reference TRBV28 and TRBJ2-7): DVKVTQSSRYLVKRTGEKVFLECVQDMDHENMFWYRQDPGLGLRLIYFSYDVKMKEKGDIPEGYSVSREKKERFSLILESASTNQTSMYLCASCTFLAGDSVYYSYEQYFGPGTRLTVT.

As regards this clonotype: Since a much larger clone is just one base distant, this may be a read error. This rearrangement joins TRBV20-1 to TRBJ2-5; 7 bases are shared with TRBD2. The CDR3 has 14 amino acids. With V trimmed by 3 bases and J by 0 bases, 4 bases remained unmatched. Germline-derived CDR1 and CDR2 are DFQATT and SNEGSKA (reference sequence). The CDR3 sequence is CSARRGLYQETQYF. The CDR3, as DNA: TGCAGTGCTAGGCGGGGGTTATACCAAGAGACCCAGTACTTC.

In its sample, this clonotype was seen a few times. The gene calls are TRBV7-2 and TRBJ2-7; D could derive from TRBD1 or TRBD2 (6 bases each). V was trimmed by 0 bases and J by 9 bases, leaving 12 bases between them. The germline V gene encodes CDR1 SGHTA and CDR2 FQGNSA. The CDR3 totals 13 residues. The CDR3 here is CASSLADRRAQYF. The CDR3 DNA follows: TGTGCCAGCAGCTTAGCTGACAGGAGGGCGCAGTACTTC.

This clonotype was observed a handful of times. The chain links TRBV28 to TRBJ1-5, with D perhaps TRBD1 (5 bases). In germline, CDR1 is MDHEN, CDR2 SYDVKM. CDR3 size: 15 residues. Trimming stripped 8 bases from V and 2 bases from J, with 16 bases between. The CDR3 DNA reads as TGTGCCAGCTCTAAGACAGTCTTCGGCAATCAGCCCCAGCATTTT. Its translation is CASSKTVFGNQPQHF.

This clonotype turned up a few times. This sequence joins TRBV29-1 and TRBJ1-2; 9 bases agree with TRBD1. Germline trimming cut 4 bases from V and 8 bases from J; bases unmatched to any gene: 8. This CDR3 is 13 amino acids long. Germline values: CDR1 SQVTM, CDR2 ANQGSEA. CDR3 coding DNA: TGCAGCGTTGTCTTTGGACAGGGGACGGGCTACACCTTC. This sequence encodes CSVVFGQGTGYTF.

The V call is TRBV20-1, the J call TRBJ2-1; 9 bases fit TRBD2. The CDR3 length is 15 residues. V dropped 1 base and J dropped 4; count of bases not matched to a gene: 5. Germline CDR1 is DFQATT and CDR2 is SNEGSKA (reference sequence). CDR3 region: CSARGLAGIYNEQFF. The CDR3 DNA is TGCAGTGCTAGAGGGCTAGCGGGGATATACAATGAGCAGTTCTTC.

The gene calls are TRBV3-1 and TRBJ2-1; weak D call: TRBD2 (5 bases). Germline V CDR1 and CDR2: LGHDT, YNNKEL (reference sequence). This CDR3 contains 14 residues. The V gene lost 4 bases and the J gene lost 0 bases, with 7 bases spanning the gap. As DNA, the CDR3 is TGTGCCAGCAGCCCCCGGGGCTCCTACAATGAGCAGTTCTTC. Translation gives CASSPRGSYNEQFF.

The chain uses TRBV12-5 and TRBJ1-4; 8 bases are a match to TRBD1. In germline, CDR1 is LGHNT, CDR2 FRNRAP. Losses at the gene ends were 2 bases for V and 1 base for J; bases not matched to a gene: 12. This CDR3 is built from 19 residues. CDR3 coding DNA: TGTGCTAGTGGTTTGTACGGGACAGGCAGTGTGCGAACTAATGAAAAACTGTTTTTT. Residues: CASGLYGTGSVRTNEKLFF.

This clonotype was observed a few times. The J gene is TRBJ2-7, the V gene TRBV10-2; tentatively, D is TRBD2 (6 bases). CDR1 is WSHSY, CDR2 SAAADI, per germline. The V end was cut by 6 bases, the J end by 4 bases, with 13 bases between. The CDR3 extends over 13 amino acids. The CDR3 nucleotides read TGCGCCAGCAGGTGGGGCCGGGAGTACGAGCAGTACTTC. Protein product: CASRWGREYEQYF.

The sample holds a few counts of this clonotype. The chain employs TRBV5-1 and TRBJ1-1; unclear D gene. Trimming took off 0 bases at V and 2 bases at J, with 14 bases between the two ends. The CDR3 spans 16 residues. Germline CDR1 and CDR2: SGHRS and YFSETQ. CDR3 in DNA: TGCGCCAGCAGCTTGGACCCTGGGAGACAAAACACTGAAGCTTTCTTT. This encodes CASSLDPGRQNTEAFF. Filled out from reference TRBV5-1 and TRBJ1-1, the complete variable domain reads KAGVTQTPRYLIKTRGQQVTLSCSPISGHRSVSWYQQTPGQGLQFLFEYFSETQRNKGNFPGRFSGRQFSNSRSEMNVSTLELGDSALYLCASSLDPGRQNTEAFFGQGTRLTVV.

This clonotype showed up many times. This chain links TRBV24-1 with TRBJ2-2; D unclear. The CDR3 consists of 15 residues. Germline V lookup: CDR1 KGHDR, CDR2 SFDVKD. Trimming stripped 2 bases from V and 0 bases from J, with 6 bases between. This CDR3 reads CATSDWQPNTGELFF. CDR3 sequence (DNA): TGTGCCACCAGTGATTGGCAGCCGAACACCGGGGAGCTGTTTTTT.